These 15 T cell receptor beta chains came from one sample sequenced in a study of T cell repertoires in cytomegalovirus infection. One entry per CDR3 protein results from TCRdb running MiXCR on the reads. The table lists about 480,000 distinct CDR3 sequences, 33% of them singletons. These receptors lack a known antigen. The material was cultured PBMCs, obtained from culture after CMV antigen stimulation. The source of these receptors is a human donor in good health (CMV status not recorded). Some clones in this sample may be carry-over from other donors' samples.

This clonotype was seen only a few times. This chain joins TRBV28 and TRBJ2-3, with 7 bases matching TRBD2. V trimming: 5 bases; J trimming: 7 bases; junction bases outside the gene matches: 3. Germline V gene data show CDR1 as MDHEN and CDR2 as SYDVKM. This CDR3 spans 12 amino acids. The CDR3 protein is CASSTGLNTQYF. Here the CDR3 DNA reads TGTGCCAGCAGTACGGGACTAAATACGCAGTATTTT.

This clonotype was recorded many times. V gene TRBV7-2 combines with J gene TRBJ2-3, with 7 bases that match TRBD1. With V trimmed by 5 bases and J by 4 bases, 9 bases remained unmatched. The CDR3 covers 15 residues. In germline, CDR1 is SGHTA, CDR2 FQGNSA. CDR3 DNA sequence: TGTGCCAGCAGCCGGGACAGCCAAGCTCCAGATACGCAGTATTTT. This codes for CASSRDSQAPDTQYF.

This clonotype was picked up one time. This rearrangement joins TRBV10-2 to TRBJ1-2; TRBD1 aligns across 7 bases. The CDR3 consists of 14 residues. Unmatched junction bases numbered 9, after V lost 7 bases and J lost 4 bases. From germline, CDR1 is WSHSY and CDR2 SAAADI. CDR3 loop: CASTRQGGFYGYTF. For the CDR3, the DNA is TGCGCCAGCACCAGACAGGGAGGCTTCTATGGCTACACCTTC.

This clonotype has only one observation. V and J are TRBV18 and TRBJ2-5; no clear D gene. The V end was cut by 3 bases, the J end by 2 bases, with 13 bases between. Per the germline V gene, CDR1 is KGHSH and CDR2 is LQKENI. This CDR3 is built from 15 residues. The CDR3 protein is CASSPGSPRQETQYF. The CDR3 DNA is TGTGCCAGCTCACCCGGATCACCGCGACAAGAGACCCAGTACTTC. The complete variable domain, with remaining parts taken from reference TRBV18 and TRBJ2-5, reads NAGVMQNPRHLVRRRGQEARLRCSPMKGHSHVYWYRQLPEEGLKFMVYLQKENIIDESGMPKERFSAEFPKEGPSILRIQQVVRGDSAAYFCASSPGSPRQETQYFGPGTRLLVL.

CDR3 sequence reads: CASSPTGTSLGQFF. The CDR3 region has the DNA TGTGCCAGCAGCCCAACCGGGACTAGCTTAGGGCAGTTCTTC. The rearrangement links TRBV3-1 to TRBJ2-1, with 9 bases that match TRBD2. CDR3 length equals 14 residues. Germline lookup yields CDR1 LGHDT and CDR2 YNNKEL (reference sequence). V shed 4 bases and J 12 bases; nucleotides not matched to a gene: 10.

This clonotype has only a few counts. This chain uses TRBV6-2 or TRBV6-3 with TRBJ1-1; no clear D gene. This CDR3 spans 14 amino acids. Germline V gene sequence: CDR1 MNHEY, CDR2 SVGEGT. V lost 6 bases to trimming and J lost 6 bases, with 17 bases between them. The CDR3 sequence: CASSEGPGIAEAFF. The CDR3 DNA reads as TGTGCCAGCAGCGAAGGGCCGGGTATCGCTGAAGCTTTCTTT.

This clonotype was observed many times. V is TRBV12-3 or TRBV12-4 and J is TRBJ1-6; 8 bases are a match to TRBD1. V trimming: 4 bases; J trimming: 7 bases; junction bases outside the gene matches: 6. The CDR3 extends over 15 amino acids. Here the CDR3 reads CASSSLGQGNSPLHF. The CDR3 DNA is TGTGCCAGCAGTTCCCTCGGACAGGGAAATTCACCCCTCCACTTT.

V and J are TRBV30 and TRBJ2-1; D is perhaps TRBD1 (6 bases). From germline, CDR1 is GTSNPN and CDR2 SVGIG (reference sequence). CDR3 length: 12 residues. V lost 3 bases and J lost 10, with 13 bases in between. The CDR3 nucleotides are TGTGCCTGGAGAAGACAGGTTAGGGAGCAGTTCTTC. Its translation is CAWRRQVREQFF.

The chain joins TRBV5-3 to TRBJ1-1, with TRBD1 matching over 7 bases. TRBV5-3 is known as an ORF, though its function is uncertain. There are 13 residues in the CDR3. V gave up 8 bases and J gave up 4 bases; unmatched junction bases: 8. This CDR3 reads CASRGVRGTEAFF. CDR3 in DNA: TGTGCCAGCAGGGGGGTTCGTGGCACTGAAGCTTTCTTT.

This chain connects TRBV7-2 to TRBJ1-1; D call uncertain. The germline V gene encodes CDR1 SGHTA and CDR2 FQGNSA. The CDR3 covers 13 residues. Trimming shortened V by 5 bases and J by 1 base, and 8 bases separated the two germline ends. This CDR3 is CASSNQANTEAFF. The DNA for the CDR3 is TGTGCCAGCAGCAACCAGGCGAACACTGAAGCTTTCTTT.

This clonotype was seen a handful of times. The chain carries TRBV6-6 and TRBJ1-2, with no clear D. Germline V lookup: CDR1 MNHNY, CDR2 SVGAGI (reference sequence). This CDR3 has 16 amino acids. Trimming took 0 bases from V and 2 from J, leaving 13 bases between them. This chain's CDR3 is CASSYSRARGNYGYTF. CDR3 nucleotide sequence: TGTGCCAGCAGTTACTCGAGGGCCCGCGGCAACTATGGCTACACCTTC.

The genes are TRBV18 and TRBJ2-7; tentatively, D is TRBD2 (5 bases). The CDR3 has 16 amino acids. From germline, CDR1 is KGHSH and CDR2 LQKENI. Trimming removed 2 bases from V and 5 bases from J, with 19 bases in between. CDR3 residues: CASSPSVRVAKNEQYF. Written as DNA, the CDR3 is TGTGCCAGCTCACCATCCGTGAGGGTCGCGAAGAACGAGCAGTACTTC. The variable domain in full, completed from reference TRBV18 and TRBJ2-7, reads NAGVMQNPRHLVRRRGQEARLRCSPMKGHSHVYWYRQLPEEGLKFMVYLQKENIIDESGMPKERFSAEFPKEGPSILRIQQVVRGDSAAYFCASSPSVRVAKNEQYFGPGTRLTVT.

The chain recombines TRBV7-2 with TRBJ1-1, with D possibly being TRBD1 (5 bases). This CDR3 spans 13 amino acids. V shed 7 bases and J shed 1 base, with 10 bases lying between them. Germline V gene data show CDR1 as SGHTA and CDR2 as FQGNSA. The CDR3 is CASNLDRNTEAFF. As DNA, the CDR3 is TGTGCCAGCAACCTCGACAGGAACACTGAAGCTTTCTTT.

The CDR3 DNA reads TGTGCCACTCATCAATGGGGCCGCTCTGGAAACACCATATATTTT. Translating gives CATHQWGRSGNTIYF. The genes are TRBV7-2 and TRBJ1-3; the D gene is possibly TRBD1 (5 bases). The CDR3 consists of 15 residues. Trimming left V 10 bases short and J 0 bases short, with 16 bases between. CDR1 is SGHTA and CDR2 is FQGNSA in the germline V gene. Variable domain in full (rest from reference TRBV7-2 and TRBJ1-3): GAGVSQSPSNKVTEKGKDVELRCDPISGHTALYWYRQSLGQGLEFLIYFQGNSAPDKSGLPSDRFSAERTGGSVSTLTIQRTQQEDSAVYLCATHQWGRSGNTIYFGEGSWLTVV.

The CDR3 DNA reads TGTGCCAGCACCGGAGGGGGAGGGGCGAACACCGGGGAGCTGTTTTTT. Translated, it gives CASTGGGGANTGELFF. The chain couples TRBV6-2 or TRBV6-3 to TRBJ2-2; tentative D call: TRBD2 (7 bases). Germline CDR1 and CDR2: MNHEY and SVGEGT. V lost 7 bases and J 0 bases, leaving 15 bases between the germline ends. The CDR3 is 16 amino acids.